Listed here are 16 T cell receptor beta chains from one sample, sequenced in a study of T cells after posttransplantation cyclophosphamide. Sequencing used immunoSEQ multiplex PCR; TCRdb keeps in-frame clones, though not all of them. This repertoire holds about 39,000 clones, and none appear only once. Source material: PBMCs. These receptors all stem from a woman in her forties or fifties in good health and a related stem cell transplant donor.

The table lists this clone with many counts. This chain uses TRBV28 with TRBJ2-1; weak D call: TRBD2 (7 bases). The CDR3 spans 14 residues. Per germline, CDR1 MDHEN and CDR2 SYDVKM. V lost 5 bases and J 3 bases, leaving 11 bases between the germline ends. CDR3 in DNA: TGTGCCAGCAGTGAGGGGGGGGTCTACAATGAGCAGTTCTTC. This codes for CASSEGGVYNEQFF.

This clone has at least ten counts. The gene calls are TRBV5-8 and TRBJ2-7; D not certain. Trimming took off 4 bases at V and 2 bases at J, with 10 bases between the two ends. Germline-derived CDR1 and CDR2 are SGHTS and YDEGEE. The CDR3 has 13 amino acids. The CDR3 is CASSPRVTYEQYF. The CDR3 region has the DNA TGTGCCAGCAGCCCCCGGGTGACCTACGAGCAGTACTTC.

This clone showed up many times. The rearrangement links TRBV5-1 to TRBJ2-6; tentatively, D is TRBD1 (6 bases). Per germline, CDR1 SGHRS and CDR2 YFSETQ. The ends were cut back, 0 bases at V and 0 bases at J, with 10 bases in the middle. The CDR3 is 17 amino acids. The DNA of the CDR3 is TGCGCCAGCAGCTTGGGACAGGCTTTCTCTGGGGCCAACGTCCTGACTTTC. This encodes CASSLGQAFSGANVLTF.

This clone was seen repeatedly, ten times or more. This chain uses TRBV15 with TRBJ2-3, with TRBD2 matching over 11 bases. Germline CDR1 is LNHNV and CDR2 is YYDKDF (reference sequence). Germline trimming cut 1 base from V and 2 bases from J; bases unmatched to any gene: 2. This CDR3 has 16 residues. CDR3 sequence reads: CATSRVAGGTTDTQYF. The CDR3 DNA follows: TGTGCCACCAGCAGAGTAGCGGGGGGGACCACAGATACGCAGTATTTT.

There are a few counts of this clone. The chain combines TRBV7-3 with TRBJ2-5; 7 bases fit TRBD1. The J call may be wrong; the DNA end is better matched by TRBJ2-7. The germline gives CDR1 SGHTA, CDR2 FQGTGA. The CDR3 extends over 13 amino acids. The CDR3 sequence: CASSTRSGGEQYF. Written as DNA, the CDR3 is TGTGCCAGCAGCACCCGATCAGGGGGCGAGCAGTACTTC.

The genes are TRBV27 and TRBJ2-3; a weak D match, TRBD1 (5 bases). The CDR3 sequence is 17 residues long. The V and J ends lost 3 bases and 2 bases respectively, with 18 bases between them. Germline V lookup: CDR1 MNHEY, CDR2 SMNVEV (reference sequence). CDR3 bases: TGTGCCAGCAGTTTTCTAAGTGGGGCATATTCCACAGATACGCAGTATTTT. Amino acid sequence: CASSFLSGAYSTDTQYF.

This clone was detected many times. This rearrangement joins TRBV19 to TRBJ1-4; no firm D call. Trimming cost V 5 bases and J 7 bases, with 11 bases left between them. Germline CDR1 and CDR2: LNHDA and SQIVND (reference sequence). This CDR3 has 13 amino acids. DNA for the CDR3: TGTGCCAGTAGTTTCGCCCGGGGTGAAAAACTGTTTTTT. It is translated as CASSFARGEKLFF.

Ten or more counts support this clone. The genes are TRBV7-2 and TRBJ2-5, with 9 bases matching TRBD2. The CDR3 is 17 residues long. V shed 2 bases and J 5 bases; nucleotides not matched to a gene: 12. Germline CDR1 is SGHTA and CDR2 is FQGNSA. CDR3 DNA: TGTGCCAGCAGCTTAAAAAGACGGACTAGCGTGTGGGAGACCCAGTACTTC. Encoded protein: CASSLKRRTSVWETQYF.

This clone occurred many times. The CDR3 DNA reads TGTGCCAGCAGTTTACCTAGCTGGGGCTACACCTTC. The encoded protein is CASSLPSWGYTF. This chain uses TRBV28 with TRBJ1-2; D gene uncertain. In germline, CDR1 is MDHEN, CDR2 SYDVKM. The germline V and J ends were trimmed by 2 bases and 8 bases, with 9 bases remaining between them. The CDR3 runs to 12 residues.

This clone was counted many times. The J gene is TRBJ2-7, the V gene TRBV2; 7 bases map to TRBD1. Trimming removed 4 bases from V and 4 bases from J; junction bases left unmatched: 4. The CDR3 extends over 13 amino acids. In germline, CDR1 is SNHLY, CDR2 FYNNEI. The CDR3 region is CASSAGRGYEQYF. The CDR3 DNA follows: TGTGCCAGCAGTGCGGGCAGGGGGTACGAGCAGTACTTC.

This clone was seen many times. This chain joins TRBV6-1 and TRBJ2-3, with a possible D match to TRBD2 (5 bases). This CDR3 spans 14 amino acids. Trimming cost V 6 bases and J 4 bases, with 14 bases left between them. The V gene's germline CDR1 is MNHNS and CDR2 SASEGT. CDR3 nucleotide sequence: TGTGCCAGCAGGAAGGGAGCGGCGTCAGATACGCAGTATTTT. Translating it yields CASRKGAASDTQYF.

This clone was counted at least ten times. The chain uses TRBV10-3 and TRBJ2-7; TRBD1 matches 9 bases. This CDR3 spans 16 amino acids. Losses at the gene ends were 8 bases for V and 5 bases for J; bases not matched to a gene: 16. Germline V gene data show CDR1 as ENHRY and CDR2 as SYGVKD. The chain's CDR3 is CAIAPRPGQGSDEQYF. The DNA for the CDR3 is TGTGCCATCGCCCCTAGACCGGGACAGGGTAGTGACGAGCAGTACTTC.

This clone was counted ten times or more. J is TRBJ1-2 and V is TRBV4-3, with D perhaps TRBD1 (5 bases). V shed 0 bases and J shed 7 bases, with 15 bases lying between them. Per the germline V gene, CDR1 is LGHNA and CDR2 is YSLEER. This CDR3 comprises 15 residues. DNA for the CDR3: TGCGCCAGCAGCCAAGAGACGTCCCAGGGCAGTGGCTACACCTTC. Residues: CASSQETSQGSGYTF.

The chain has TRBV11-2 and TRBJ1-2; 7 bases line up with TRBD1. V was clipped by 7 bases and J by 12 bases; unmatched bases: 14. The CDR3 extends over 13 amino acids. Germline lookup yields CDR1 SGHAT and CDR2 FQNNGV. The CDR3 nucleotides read TGTGCCAGCATCCCTCCGGCAGGGGACAGAAACACCTTC. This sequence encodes CASIPPAGDRNTF.

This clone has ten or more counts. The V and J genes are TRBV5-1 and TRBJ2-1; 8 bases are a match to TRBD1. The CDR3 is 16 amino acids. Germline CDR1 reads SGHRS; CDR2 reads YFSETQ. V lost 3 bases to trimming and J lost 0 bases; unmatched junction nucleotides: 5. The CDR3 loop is CASSYRTGTSYNEQFF. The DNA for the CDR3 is TGCGCCAGCAGCTATCGGACAGGGACCTCCTACAATGAGCAGTTCTTC.

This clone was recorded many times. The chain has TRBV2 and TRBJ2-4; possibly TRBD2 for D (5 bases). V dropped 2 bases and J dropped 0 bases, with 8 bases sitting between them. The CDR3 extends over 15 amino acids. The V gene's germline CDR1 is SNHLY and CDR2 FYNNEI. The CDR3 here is CASSETGIAKNIQYF. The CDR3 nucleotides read TGTGCCAGCAGTGAAACGGGAATAGCCAAAAACATTCAGTACTTC.